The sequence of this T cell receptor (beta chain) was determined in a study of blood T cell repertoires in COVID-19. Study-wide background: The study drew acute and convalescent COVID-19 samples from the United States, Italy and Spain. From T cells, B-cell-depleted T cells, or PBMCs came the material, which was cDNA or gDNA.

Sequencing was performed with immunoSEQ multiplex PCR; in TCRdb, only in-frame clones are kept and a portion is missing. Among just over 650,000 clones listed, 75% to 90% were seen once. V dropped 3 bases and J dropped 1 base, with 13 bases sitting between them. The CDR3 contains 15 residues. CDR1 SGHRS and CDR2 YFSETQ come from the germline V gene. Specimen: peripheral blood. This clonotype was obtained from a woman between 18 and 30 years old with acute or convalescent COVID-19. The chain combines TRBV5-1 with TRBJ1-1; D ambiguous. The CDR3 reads CASSSGLIENTEAFF. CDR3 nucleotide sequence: TGCGCCAGCAGCTCGGGGTTGATAGAGAACACTGAAGCTTTCTTT.